This T cell receptor beta chain was recovered during a study of metastatic and nonmetastatic thyroid tumors (dated by TCRdb to about 2020). Background for the entire study: Repertoires from peripheral blood and from tumor or nodule tissue samples of malignant and benign thyroid patients were compared.

For this clone: Its antigen target is currently unknown. The junction shows a germline mismatch at one end, possibly a read error.

No treatment had been received by any patient before thyroid surgery. The study retrospectively analysed patient clinical samples collected from the early 2010s to the late 2010s using T-cell receptor beta sequencing. Summary of the overall study and its limitations: In both blood and tumor samples, TCR beta diversity was reported to be significantly higher in malignant tumors than in benign nodules.

From the cysteine up to the phenylalanine, the CDR3 has a length of 18 residues. The entry retains the CDR3 DNA only, 54 bases that are in frame from base 1. The germline V gene (reference sequence) sets CDR1 to SGHNT and CDR2 to YYREEE. Receptor libraries were prepared by PCR. Sequencing used an Illumina HiSeq 4000. High-throughput sequencing was used to profile the TCR beta-chain CDR3 region of each patient. The authors processed their data as follows. CDR3 differences across clinicopathological groups were used to build a classifier for discriminating distant-metastatic papillary thyroid cancer patients. The Shannon index was used to assess repertoire diversity, and the Morisita-Horn index was used to assess tumor-blood repertoire similarity. TCRdb applied fastp at Q25 and MiXCR to the public reads, then kept only in-frame beta chains. The authors' filters were not applied to this entry. This sample comprises more than 25,000 clones, less than 14% of them detected only once. Of the sample, more than 15% falls within the top ten clones.

Specimen: blood. Rearrangement joined TRBV5-4 to TRBJ2-7; TRBD2 agrees with 7 junctional bases. This receptor was taken from a female donor with papillary thyroid cancer or a benign thyroid nodule (not recorded which). Some clones in this sample may be carry-over from other donors' samples. The bases read TGTGCCAGCAGCTCCCGTGCCGGATCAGAGCCCGGGGACTACGAGCAGTGCTTC. Translation gives CASSSRAGSEPGDYEQCF.